The rows below give T cell receptor beta chains drawn from one sample of a study of OX40 agonist ivuxolimab in advanced cancers. Method: immunoSEQ multiplex PCR; TCRdb's copy keeps in-frame clones and lacks some. The sample yields 45,000 to 60,000 clones, about nine tenths seen once. The sample was CD4+ or CD8+ T cells sorted from blood, taken in a trial of the OX40 agonist ivuxolimab. These receptors came from an adult with an advanced solid tumor such as melanoma, head and neck, liver or kidney cancer. Each CDR3 is given with its conserved first and last residue.

v_call	j_call	cdr3_aa
TRBV27	TRBJ2-1	CASSLGLPHEQFF
TRBV7-2	TRBJ2-7	CASSLGPLLEQYF
TRBV28	TRBJ2-7	CASSGATSGFYEQYF
TRBV23-1	TRBJ1-5	CATFRDRGFYSNQPQHF
TRBV7-9	TRBJ2-3	CASSLTRGALGDTQYF
TRBV19	TRBJ1-6	CASSVEARANSPLHF
TRBV6-5	-	CASSYSLSSYEQYF
TRBV6-1	TRBJ2-3	CASSELGLDTQYF
TRBV19	TRBJ2-7	CASSTRPYVSGRSYEQYF
TRBV6-1	TRBJ1-1	CASSSIGPLEAFF
TRBV5-1	TRBJ2-2	CASSLVPGVGTGELFF
TRBV29-1	TRBJ1-2	CSVGVGLNNYGYTF
TRBV5-1	TRBJ1-4	CASSFRGHLNEKLFF
TRBV4-1	TRBJ2-1	CASSQEGKANQQFF
TRBV6-1	TRBJ1-2	CASSFALGGYTF
TRBV2	TRBJ2-5	CASVGREETQYF
TRBV7-8	TRBJ1-1	CASSIIRRTTEAFF
TRBV28	TRBJ2-7	CASSESPRVEQYF
TRBV19	TRBJ1-2	CASSPRDRLYGYTF
TRBV18	TRBJ2-5	CASSPGAETQYF
TRBV5-4	TRBJ1-6	CASSLGAWNSPLHF
TRBV5-1	TRBJ1-4	CASSLEGEGKLFF
TRBV15	TRBJ1-6	CATSRDGPGAGSPLHF
TRBV5-4	TRBJ2-7	CASSSRQGTASYEQYF
TRBV6-5	TRBJ2-2	CASSFDRRNTGELFF
TRBV5-1	TRBJ1-6	CASSLDPGARSPLHF
TRBV27	TRBJ2-5	CASRPTKGGGETQYF
TRBV28	TRBJ1-2	CATPDRGSGGYTF
TRBV7-2	TRBJ2-5	CASTRMGGVQETQYF
TRBV5-1	TRBJ2-5	CASSLVAAGELTQYF
TRBV2	TRBJ2-2	CAGRQGPNTGELFF
TRBV4-1	TRBJ1-6	CASSPDRSLGNSPLHF
TRBV27	TRBJ1-4	CASSLSTRGWATNEKLFF
TRBV5-1	TRBJ2-1	CASSSAGTSAYNEQFF
TRBV9	TRBJ2-1	CASSVAPGRDEQFF
TRBV5-4	TRBJ2-5	CASGISGEGGETQYF
TRBV5-4	TRBJ2-7	CASSQQQVPGGEQYF
TRBV28	TRBJ2-3	CASSISGRTDTQYF
TRBV7-2	TRBJ2-1	CASSLGTSGYNEQFF